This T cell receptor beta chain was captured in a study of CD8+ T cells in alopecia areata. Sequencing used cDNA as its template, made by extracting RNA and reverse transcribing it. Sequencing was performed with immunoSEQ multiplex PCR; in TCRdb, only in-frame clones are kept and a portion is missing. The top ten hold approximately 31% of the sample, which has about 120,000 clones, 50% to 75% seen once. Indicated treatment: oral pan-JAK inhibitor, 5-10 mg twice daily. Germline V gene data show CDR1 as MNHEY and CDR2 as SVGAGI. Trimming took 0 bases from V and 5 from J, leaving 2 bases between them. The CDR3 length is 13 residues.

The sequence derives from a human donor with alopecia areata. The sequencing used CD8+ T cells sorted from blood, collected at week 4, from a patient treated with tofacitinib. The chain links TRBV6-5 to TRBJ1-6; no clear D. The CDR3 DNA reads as TGTGCCAGCAGTTACTCTGATAATTCACCCCTCCACTTT. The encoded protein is CASSYSDNSPLHF.